This TCR beta chain came from a study of shared clonotypes between healthy human individuals. With regard to this clone: The same CDR3 can be traced to other DNA sequences in this sample.

Sequencing used immunoSEQ multiplex PCR; TCRdb keeps in-frame clones, though not all of them. The sample shows millions of clones, around nine tenths of them seen only once. This CDR3 has 13 amino acids. Trimming shortened V by 0 bases and J by 0 bases, and 3 bases separated the two germline ends. The germline V gene encodes CDR1 KGHSH and CDR2 LQKENI. Sequencing used naive CD4+ T cells sorted from blood. Noted subset: CD45RA+ positively selected. The TCR was taken from a man younger than 35 in good health. This chain connects TRBV18 to TRBJ2-7; D gene uncertain. The CDR3 sequence is CASSPPNSYEQYF. CDR3 nucleotides: TGTGCCAGCTCACCACCAAACTCCTACGAGCAGTACTTC.